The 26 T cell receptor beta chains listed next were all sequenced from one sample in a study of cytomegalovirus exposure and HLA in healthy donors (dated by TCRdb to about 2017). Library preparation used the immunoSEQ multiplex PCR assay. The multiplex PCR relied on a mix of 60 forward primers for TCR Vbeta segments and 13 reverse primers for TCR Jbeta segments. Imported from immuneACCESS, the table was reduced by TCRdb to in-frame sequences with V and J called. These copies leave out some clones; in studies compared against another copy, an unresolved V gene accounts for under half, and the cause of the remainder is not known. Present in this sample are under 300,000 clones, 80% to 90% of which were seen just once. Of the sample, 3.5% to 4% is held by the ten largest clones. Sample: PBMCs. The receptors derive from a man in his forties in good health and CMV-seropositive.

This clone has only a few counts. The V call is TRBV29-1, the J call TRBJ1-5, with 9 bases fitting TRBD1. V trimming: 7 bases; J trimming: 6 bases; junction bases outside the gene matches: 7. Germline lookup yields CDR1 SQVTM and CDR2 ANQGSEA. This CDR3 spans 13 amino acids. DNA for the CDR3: TGCAGCGCTACAGGGGGCGCGGGTCAGCCCCAGCATTTT. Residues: CSATGGAGQPQHF. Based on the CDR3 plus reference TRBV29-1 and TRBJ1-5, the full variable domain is SAVISQKPSRDICQRGTSLTIQCQVDSQVTMMFWYRQQPGQSLTLIATANQGSEATYESGFVIDKFPISRPNLTFSTLTVSNMSPEDSSIYLCSATGGAGQPQHFGDGTRLSIL.

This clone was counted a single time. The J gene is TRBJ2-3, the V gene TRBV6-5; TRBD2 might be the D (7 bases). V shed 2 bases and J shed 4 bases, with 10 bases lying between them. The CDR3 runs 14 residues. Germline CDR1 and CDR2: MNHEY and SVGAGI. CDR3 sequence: CASSYRGAPDTQYF. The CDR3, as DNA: TGTGCCAGCAGTTACCGGGGGGCCCCAGATACGCAGTATTTT.

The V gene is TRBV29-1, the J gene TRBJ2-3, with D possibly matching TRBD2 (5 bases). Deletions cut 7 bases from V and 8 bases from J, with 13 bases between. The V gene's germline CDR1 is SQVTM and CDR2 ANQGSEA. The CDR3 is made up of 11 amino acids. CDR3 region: CSALTAGTQYF. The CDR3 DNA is TGCAGCGCATTGACGGCGGGTACGCAGTATTTT.

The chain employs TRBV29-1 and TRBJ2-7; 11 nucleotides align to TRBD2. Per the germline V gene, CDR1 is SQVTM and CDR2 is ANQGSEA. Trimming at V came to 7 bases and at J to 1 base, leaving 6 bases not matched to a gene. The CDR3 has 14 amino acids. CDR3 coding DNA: TGCAGCGCGCGTGGGACTAGCGGTTCCTACGAGCAGTACTTC. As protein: CSARGTSGSYEQYF.

Here the CDR3 DNA reads TGTGCCAGCAGACACAGGGGGGACTACGAGCAGTACTTC. It codes for CASRHRGDYEQYF. V usage is TRBV28 and J usage is TRBJ2-7; 8 positions agree with TRBD1. In germline, CDR1 is MDHEN, CDR2 SYDVKM. The V gene end was trimmed by 6 bases and the J gene end by 3 bases; junction bases not matched to a gene: 4. The CDR3 contains 13 residues.

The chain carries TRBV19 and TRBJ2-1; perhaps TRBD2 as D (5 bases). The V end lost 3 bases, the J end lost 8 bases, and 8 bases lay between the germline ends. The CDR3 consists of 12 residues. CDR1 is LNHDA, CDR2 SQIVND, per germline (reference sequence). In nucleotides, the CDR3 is TGTGCCAGTAGTATTTCCGGGGATGAGCAGTTCTTC. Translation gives CASSISGDEQFF.

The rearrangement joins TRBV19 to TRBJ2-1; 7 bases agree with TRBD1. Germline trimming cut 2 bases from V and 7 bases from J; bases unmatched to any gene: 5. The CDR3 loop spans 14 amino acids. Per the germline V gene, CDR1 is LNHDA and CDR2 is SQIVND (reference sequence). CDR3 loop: CASSIKTGWNEQFF. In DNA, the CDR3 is TGTGCCAGTAGTATAAAGACAGGGTGGAATGAGCAGTTCTTC.

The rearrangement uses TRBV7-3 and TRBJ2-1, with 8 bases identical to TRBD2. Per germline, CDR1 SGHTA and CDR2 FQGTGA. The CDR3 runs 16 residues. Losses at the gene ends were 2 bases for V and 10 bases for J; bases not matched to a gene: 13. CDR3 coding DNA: TGTGCCAGCAGCTTAGCGGGAGGTTCCAGGTTACAGGAGCAGTTCTTC. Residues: CASSLAGGSRLQEQFF.

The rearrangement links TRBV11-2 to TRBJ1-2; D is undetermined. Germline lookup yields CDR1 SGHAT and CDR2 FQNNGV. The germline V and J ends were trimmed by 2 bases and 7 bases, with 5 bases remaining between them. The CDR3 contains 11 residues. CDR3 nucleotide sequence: TGTGCCAGCAGCTTAAGCGGTGGCTACACCTTC. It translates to CASSLSGGYTF.

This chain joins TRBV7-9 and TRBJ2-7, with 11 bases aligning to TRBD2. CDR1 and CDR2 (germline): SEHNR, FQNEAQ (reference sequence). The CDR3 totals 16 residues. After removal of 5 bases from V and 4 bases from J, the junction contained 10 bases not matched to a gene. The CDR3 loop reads CASSPTTSGRIYEQYF. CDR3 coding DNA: TGTGCCAGCAGCCCTACCACTAGCGGGAGAATTTACGAGCAGTACTTC. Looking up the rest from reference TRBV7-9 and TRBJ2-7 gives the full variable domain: DTGVSQNPRHKITKRGQNVTFRCDPISEHNRLYWYRQTLGQGPEFLTYFQNEAQLEKSRLLSDRFSAERPKGSFSTLEIQRTEQGDSAMYLCASSPTTSGRIYEQYFGPGTRLTVT.

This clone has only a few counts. The DNA of the CDR3 is TGTGCCAGCTCCCCTTGGACAGGGACGAACACTGAAGCTTTCTTT. Encoded protein: CASSPWTGTNTEAFF. The chain has TRBV18 and TRBJ1-1; 8 bases fit TRBD1. This CDR3 comprises 15 residues. CDR1 KGHSH and CDR2 LQKENI come from the germline V gene. V gave up 6 bases and J gave up 1 base; unmatched junction bases: 7.

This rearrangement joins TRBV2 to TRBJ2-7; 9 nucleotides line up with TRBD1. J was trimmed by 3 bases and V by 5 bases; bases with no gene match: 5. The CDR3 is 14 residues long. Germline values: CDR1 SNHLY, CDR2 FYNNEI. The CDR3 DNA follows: TGTGCCAGCAGTACCGGGACAGGGTTCTACGAGCAGTACTTC. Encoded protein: CASSTGTGFYEQYF. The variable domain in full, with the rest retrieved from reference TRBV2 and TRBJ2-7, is EPEVTQTPSHQVTQMGQEVILRCVPISNHLYFYWYRQILGQKVEFLVSFYNNEISEKSEIFDDQFSVERPDGSNFTLKIRSTKLEDSAMYFCASSTGTGFYEQYFGPGTRLTVT.

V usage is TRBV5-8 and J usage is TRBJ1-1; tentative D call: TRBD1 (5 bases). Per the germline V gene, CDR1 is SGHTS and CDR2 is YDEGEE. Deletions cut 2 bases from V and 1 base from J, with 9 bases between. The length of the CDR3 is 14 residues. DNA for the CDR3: TGTGCCAGCAGCTTCGCTAGGGGGAACACTGAAGCTTTCTTT. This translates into CASSFARGNTEAFF.

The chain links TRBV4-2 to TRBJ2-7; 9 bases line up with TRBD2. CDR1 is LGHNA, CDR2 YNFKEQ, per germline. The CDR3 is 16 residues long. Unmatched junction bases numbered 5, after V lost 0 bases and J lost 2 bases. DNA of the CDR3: TGTGCCAGCAGCCAAGAGGCTAGCGGGGCCCCCTACGAGCAGTACTTC. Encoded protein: CASSQEASGAPYEQYF.

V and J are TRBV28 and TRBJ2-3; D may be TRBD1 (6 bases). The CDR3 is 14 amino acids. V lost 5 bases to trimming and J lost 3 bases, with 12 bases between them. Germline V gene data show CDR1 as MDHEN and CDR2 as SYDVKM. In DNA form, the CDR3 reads TGTGCCAGCAGTATACGACAGGAGACAGATACGCAGTATTTT. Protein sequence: CASSIRQETDTQYF.

The CDR3 nucleotides are TGTGCCAGCAGCCCAAAGCGGGCCGGCTACAATGAGCAGTTCTTC. It codes for CASSPKRAGYNEQFF. V gene TRBV4-2 combines with J gene TRBJ2-1, with D perhaps TRBD2 (6 bases). The CDR3 consists of 15 residues. With 4 bases removed from V and 3 bases from J, the gap between germline ends came to 13 bases. In germline, CDR1 is LGHNA, CDR2 YNFKEQ.

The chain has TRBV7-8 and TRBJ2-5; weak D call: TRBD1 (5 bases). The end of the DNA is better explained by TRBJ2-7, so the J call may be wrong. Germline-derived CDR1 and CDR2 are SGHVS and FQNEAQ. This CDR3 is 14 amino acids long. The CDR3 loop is CASSLSPGPYEQYF. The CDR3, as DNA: TGTGCCAGCAGCTTAAGCCCAGGGCCCTACGAGCAGTACTTC.

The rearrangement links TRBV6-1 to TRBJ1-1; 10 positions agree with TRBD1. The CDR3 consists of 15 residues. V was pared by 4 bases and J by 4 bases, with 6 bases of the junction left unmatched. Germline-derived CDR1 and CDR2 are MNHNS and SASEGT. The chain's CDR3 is CASSAWDRGGTEAFF. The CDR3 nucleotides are TGTGCCAGCAGTGCTTGGGACAGGGGAGGCACTGAAGCTTTCTTT.

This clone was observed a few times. In DNA, the CDR3 is TGTGCCAGCAGTGAATTTACGAGACTAGCGGGCTACAATGAGCAGTTCTTC. Translation gives CASSEFTRLAGYNEQFF. The chain joins TRBV6-1 to TRBJ2-1; TRBD2 agrees at 10 bases. This CDR3 is 17 amino acids long. V shed 2 bases and J 3 bases; nucleotides not matched to a gene: 7. The V gene's germline CDR1 is MNHNS and CDR2 SASEGT.

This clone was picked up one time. Here the CDR3 DNA reads TGTGCCAGCAGCCACTCGACAGGGGCCTATGAAAAACTGTTTTTT. Protein: CASSHSTGAYEKLFF. This chain uses TRBV7-9 with TRBJ1-4, with 8 nucleotides matching TRBD1. The J segment lost 6 bases and the V segment lost 5 bases, leaving 8 bases of the junction unmatched. The CDR3 is 15 amino acids. CDR1 is SEHNR, CDR2 FQNEAQ, per germline (reference sequence).

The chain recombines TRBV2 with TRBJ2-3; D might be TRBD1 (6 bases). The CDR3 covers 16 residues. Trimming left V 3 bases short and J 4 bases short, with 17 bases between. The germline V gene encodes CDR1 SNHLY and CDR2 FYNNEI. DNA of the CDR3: TGTGCCAGCAGTGACCTCATGCCCCAGGGGCCAGATACGCAGTATTTT. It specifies CASSDLMPQGPDTQYF.

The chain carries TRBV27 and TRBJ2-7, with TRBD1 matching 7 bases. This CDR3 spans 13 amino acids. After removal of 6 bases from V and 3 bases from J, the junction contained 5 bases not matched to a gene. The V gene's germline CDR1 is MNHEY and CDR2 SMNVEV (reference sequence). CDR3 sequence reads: CASSLRTGYEQYF. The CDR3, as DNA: TGTGCCAGCAGCCTACGGACAGGCTACGAGCAGTACTTC.

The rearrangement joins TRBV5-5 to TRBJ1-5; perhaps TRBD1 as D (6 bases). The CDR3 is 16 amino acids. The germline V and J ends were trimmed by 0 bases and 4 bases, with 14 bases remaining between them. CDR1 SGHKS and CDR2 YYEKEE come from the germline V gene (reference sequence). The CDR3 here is CASSLVKPGANQPQHF. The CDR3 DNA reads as TGTGCCAGCAGCTTGGTTAAGCCAGGGGCAAATCAGCCCCAGCATTTT.

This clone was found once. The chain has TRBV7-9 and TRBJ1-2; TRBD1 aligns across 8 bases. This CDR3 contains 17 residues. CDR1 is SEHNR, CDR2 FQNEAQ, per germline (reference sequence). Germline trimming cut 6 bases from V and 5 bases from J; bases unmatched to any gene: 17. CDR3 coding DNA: TGTGCCAGCAGATCCGGGATTGCAGGGGGCGAGACTTATGGCTACACCTTC. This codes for CASRSGIAGGETYGYTF.

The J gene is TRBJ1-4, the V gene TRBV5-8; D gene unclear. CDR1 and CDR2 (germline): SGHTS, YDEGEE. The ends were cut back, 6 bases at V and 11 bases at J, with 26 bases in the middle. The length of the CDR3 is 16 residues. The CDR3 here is CASNGGEVLFGGKLFF. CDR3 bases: TGTGCCAGCAACGGTGGGGAGGTCCTGTTCGGAGGGAAACTGTTTTTT.

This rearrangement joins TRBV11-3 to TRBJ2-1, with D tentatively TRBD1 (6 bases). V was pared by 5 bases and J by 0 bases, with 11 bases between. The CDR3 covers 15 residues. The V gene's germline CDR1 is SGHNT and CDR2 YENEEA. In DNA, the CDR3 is TGTGCCAGCAGCCGGGACATCAGCTCCTACAATGAGCAGTTCTTC. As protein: CASSRDISSYNEQFF.